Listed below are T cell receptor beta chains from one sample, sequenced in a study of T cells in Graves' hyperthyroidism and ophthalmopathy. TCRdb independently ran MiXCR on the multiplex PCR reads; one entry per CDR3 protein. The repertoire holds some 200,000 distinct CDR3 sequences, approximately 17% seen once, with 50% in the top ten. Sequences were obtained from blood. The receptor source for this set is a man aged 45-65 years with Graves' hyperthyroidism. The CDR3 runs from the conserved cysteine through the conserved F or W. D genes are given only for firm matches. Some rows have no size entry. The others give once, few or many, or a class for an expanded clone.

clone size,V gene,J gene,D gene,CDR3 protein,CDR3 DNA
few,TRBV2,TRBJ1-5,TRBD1,CASRSQGVIGNQPQHF,TGTGCCAGCAGGTCCCAGGGGGTCATAGGCAATCAGCCCCAGCATTTT
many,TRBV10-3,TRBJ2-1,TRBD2,CAISETSGYNEQFF,TGTGCCATCAGTGAGACTAGCGGTTACAATGAGCAGTTCTTC
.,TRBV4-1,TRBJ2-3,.,CASSQKPGGVGGITTDTQYF,TGCGCCAGCAGCCAAAAGCCAGGAGGGGTAGGCGGGATAACGACAGATACGCAGTATTTT
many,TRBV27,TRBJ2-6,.,CASSFGGRGANVLTF,TGTGCCAGCAGTTTCGGGGGGCGAGGGGCCAACGTCCTGACTTTC
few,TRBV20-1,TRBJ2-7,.,CSAGGLLRYEQYF,TGCAGTGCCGGCGGACTCCTCCGCTACGAGCAGTACTTC
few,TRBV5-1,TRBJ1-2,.,CASRETDYGYTF,TGCGCCAGCAGGGAAACTGACTATGGCTACACCTTC
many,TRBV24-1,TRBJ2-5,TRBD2,CATSEASGISETQYF,TGTGCCACCAGTGAGGCTAGCGGGATATCAGAGACCCAGTACTTC
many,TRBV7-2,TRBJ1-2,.,CASSSLGLIYGYTF,TGTGCCAGCAGCTCCCTTGGTCTCATCTATGGCTACACCTTC
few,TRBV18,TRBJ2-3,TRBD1,CASSPGSGGRTDTQYF,TGTGCCAGCTCACCAGGGTCAGGGGGCCGCACAGATACGCAGTATTTT
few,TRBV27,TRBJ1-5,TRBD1,CASSSTGFGRQPQHF,TGTGCCAGCAGTTCGACAGGGTTCGGTCGGCAGCCCCAGCATTTT
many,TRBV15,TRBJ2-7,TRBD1,CATSRDIGQGHEQYF,TGTGCCACCAGCAGAGATATCGGACAGGGGCACGAGCAGTACTTC
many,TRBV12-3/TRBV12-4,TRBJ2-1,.,CASSPMWTGTGYNEQFF,TGTGCCAGCAGTCCAATGTGGACCGGGACGGGCTACAATGAGCAGTTCTTC
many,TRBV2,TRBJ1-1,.,CASSAEGNTEAFF,TGTGCCAGCAGTGCCGAGGGGAACACTGAAGCTTTCTTT
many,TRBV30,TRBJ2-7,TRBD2,CAWSAGTNYEQYF,TGTGCCTGGAGTGCTGGGACTAATTACGAGCAGTACTTC
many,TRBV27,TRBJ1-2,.,CASSNLPGTSTYGYTF,TGTGCCAGCAGTAACTTGCCCGGGACATCGACCTATGGCTACACCTTC
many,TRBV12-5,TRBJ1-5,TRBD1,CASGLVLVRGASYQPQHF,TGTGCTAGTGGTTTGGTACTGGTCAGGGGGGCCTCGTATCAGCCCCAGCATTTT
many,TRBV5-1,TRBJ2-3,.,CASSLDRVSTDTQYF,TGCGCCAGCAGCTTGGACAGGGTTAGCACAGATACGCAGTATTTT
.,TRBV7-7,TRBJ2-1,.,CASSLASSNEQFF,TGTGCTAGCAGCTTAGCTTCCAGTAATGAGCAGTTCTTC
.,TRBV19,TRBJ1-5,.,CASSIGVQAVGPQHF,TGTGCCAGTAGTATCGGGGTACAGGCCGTTGGGCCCCAGCATTTT
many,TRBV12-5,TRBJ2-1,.,CASGLVKSRYNEQFF,TGTGCTAGTGGTTTGGTAAAGAGTCGATACAATGAGCAGTTCTTC
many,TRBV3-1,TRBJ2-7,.,CASSQDRVREQYF,TGTGCCAGCAGCCAAGATCGTGTGAGGGAGCAGTACTTC
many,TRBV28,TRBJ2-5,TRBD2,CASSLSPSGGAETQYF,TGTGCCAGCAGTTTATCCCCTAGCGGGGGGGCCGAGACCCAGTACTTC
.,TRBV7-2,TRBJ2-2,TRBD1,CASSAPGQPGGELFF,TGTGCCAGCAGCGCTCCGGGACAGCCTGGCGGGGAGCTGTTTTTT
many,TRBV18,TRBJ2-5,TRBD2,CASSPSTSGKETQYF,TGTGCCAGCTCACCTAGTACTAGCGGAAAAGAGACCCAGTACTTC
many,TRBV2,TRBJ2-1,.,CASRVVGEQFF,TGTGCCAGCAGGGTAGTAGGGGAGCAGTTCTTC
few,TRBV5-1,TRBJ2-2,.,CASSLAPVGTGELFF,TGCGCCAGCAGCTTGGCCCCAGTAGGGACCGGGGAGCTGTTTTTT
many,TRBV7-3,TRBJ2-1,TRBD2,CASSLTGGSFNEQFF,TGTGCCAGCAGCTTAACGGGAGGGTCATTCAATGAGCAGTTCTTC
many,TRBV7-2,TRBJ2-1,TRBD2,CASSPPGLAGGGGFF,TGTGCCAGCAGCCCACCAGGACTAGCGGGAGGAGGAGGGTTCTTC
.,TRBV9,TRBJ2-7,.,CASSVAEAFAYEQYF,TGTGCCAGCAGCGTAGCGGAAGCCTTCGCCTACGAGCAGTACTTC